Sequencing of this TCR beta chain was carried out in a study of stem cell transplantation in POMP-related autoinflammatory disease. Overall study context: Hypothesis: faulty thymoproteasomes impair CD8+ T-cell selection, skewing TRB repertoires. CD8+ T cells were low and CD4+ cells naive-skewed before transplant.

The CDR3 spans 15 residues. Germline CDR1 MNHEY, CDR2 SVGAGI. Trimming took 0 bases from V and 3 from J, leaving 12 bases between them. A few counts support this clone. The antigen is unknown. TCRdb keeps only in-frame clones here, not all; method: immunoSEQ multiplex PCR. The sample lists thousands of clones; approximately 93% were seen once. Notes on the study in general: A trend toward lower repertoire diversity and greater clonality appeared in every analyzed T-cell subset of PRAID patients. Patients with PRAID showed a restricted number of unique TRB V-J gene pairings.

PRAID featured prominent immunodeficiency. V is TRBV6-5 and J is TRBJ2-7; a possible D gene is TRBD1 (5 bases). The receptor comes from a human donor with POMP-related autoinflammation and immune dysregulation (PRAID). The source was CD8+ T cells from PBMCs, collected before stem cell transplantation. DNA for the CDR3: TGTGCCAGCAGTTACTCGACCCTCAGGGACTACGAGCAGTACTTC. Translated: CASSYSTLRDYEQYF.